Listed below are T cell receptor beta chains from one sample, sequenced in a study of T cell responses to AZD1222 COVID-19 vaccine. Clones were sequenced by immunoSEQ multiplex PCR, and TCRdb holds only the in-frame ones, with some missing. The sample holds about 150,000 clones; approximately 92% are singletons and the top ten take about 2.5%. Sample: peripheral blood, taken on day 0 of AZD1222 vaccination. These TCRs come from an adult in good health. Each CDR3 is given with its conserved first and last residue. D genes are given only for firm matches. A row's size may be missing; if present it is once, few, many or a size class.

V: TRBV5-6
size: NA
length: 15
D: NA
J: TRBJ2-7
DNA: TGTGCCAGCAGCTTGGGGGGGCGAGGGGTAAGAGAGCAGTACTTC
CDR3: CASSLGGRGVREQYF

V: TRBV6-5
size: NA
length: 15
D: NA
J: TRBJ2-7
DNA: TGTGCCAGCAGGGGAACAGCAAATGGAGACTACGAGCAGTACTTC
CDR3: CASRGTANGDYEQYF

V: TRBV5-4
size: NA
length: 17
D: NA
J: TRBJ2-3
DNA: TGTGCCAGCAGCTTTCCCCGGGGGCTGGATAGCACAGATACGCAGTATTTT
CDR3: CASSFPRGLDSTDTQYF

V: TRBV11-1
size: NA
length: 16
D: TRBD2
J: TRBJ2-4
DNA: TGTGCCAGCAGCTTTAGCGGGGGGGACCCGGGAAACATTCAGTACTTC
CDR3: CASSFSGGDPGNIQYF

V: TRBV7-9
size: NA
length: 15
D: TRBD2
J: TRBJ2-5
DNA: TGTGCCAGCAGCTTAAGACTAGCGGAGAAAGAGACCCAGTACTTC
CDR3: CASSLRLAEKETQYF

V: TRBV30
size: NA
length: 13
D: NA
J: TRBJ1-4
DNA: TGTGCCTGGAGTTACGGGATTAATGAAAAACTGTTTTTT
CDR3: CAWSYGINEKLFF

V: TRBV3-1/TRBV3-2
size: NA
length: 15
D: TRBD2
J: TRBJ2-3
DNA: TGTGCCAGCAGCCCCGGACTAGCGGGAGTGGATACGCAGTATTTT
CDR3: CASSPGLAGVDTQYF

V: TRBV28
size: NA
length: 15
D: TRBD2
J: TRBJ2-1
DNA: TGTGCCAGCAGTTTATTAACTAGCGGGAGAAATGAGCAGTTCTTC
CDR3: CASSLLTSGRNEQFF

V: TRBV13
size: NA
length: 14
D: NA
J: TRBJ1-2
DNA: TGTGCCAGCAGCCTTACCGGGACCGTGGACGGCTACACCTTC
CDR3: CASSLTGTVDGYTF

V: TRBV10-3
size: NA
length: 13
D: NA
J: TRBJ1-5
DNA: TGTGCCGTCGGACAGTCAGGGAATCAGCCCCAGCATTTT
CDR3: CAVGQSGNQPQHF

V: TRBV10-1
size: once
length: 14
D: NA
J: TRBJ2-1
DNA: TGCGCCAGCAGTGAGGCGCGACCAGGCAATGAGCAGTTCTTC
CDR3: CASSEARPGNEQFF

V: TRBV11-2
size: NA
length: 13
D: TRBD2
J: TRBJ2-3
DNA: TGTGCCAGCAACCCACGGGGGGGCGATACGCAGTATTTT
CDR3: CASNPRGGDTQYF

V: TRBV5-1
size: NA
length: 13
D: NA
J: TRBJ1-1
DNA: TGCGCCAGCAGCTTAGCAGGGGCGCATGAAGCTTTCTTT
CDR3: CASSLAGAHEAFF

V: TRBV4-3
size: NA
length: 15
D: NA
J: TRBJ1-1
DNA: TGCGCCAGCAGCCAAGATCTGGTCAGGGGCGCTGAAGCTTTCTTT
CDR3: CASSQDLVRGAEAFF

V: TRBV21-1
size: NA
length: 14
D: NA
J: TRBJ1-2
DNA: TGTGCCAGCTCCTCAGGAAAGGGGGTTTGCGGCTACACCTTC
CDR3: CASSSGKGVCGYTF

V: TRBV6-1
size: NA
length: 15
D: NA
J: TRBJ2-7
DNA: TGTGCCAGCAGTGAAATGTCGCATAGAACCTACGAGCAGTACTTC
CDR3: CASSEMSHRTYEQYF